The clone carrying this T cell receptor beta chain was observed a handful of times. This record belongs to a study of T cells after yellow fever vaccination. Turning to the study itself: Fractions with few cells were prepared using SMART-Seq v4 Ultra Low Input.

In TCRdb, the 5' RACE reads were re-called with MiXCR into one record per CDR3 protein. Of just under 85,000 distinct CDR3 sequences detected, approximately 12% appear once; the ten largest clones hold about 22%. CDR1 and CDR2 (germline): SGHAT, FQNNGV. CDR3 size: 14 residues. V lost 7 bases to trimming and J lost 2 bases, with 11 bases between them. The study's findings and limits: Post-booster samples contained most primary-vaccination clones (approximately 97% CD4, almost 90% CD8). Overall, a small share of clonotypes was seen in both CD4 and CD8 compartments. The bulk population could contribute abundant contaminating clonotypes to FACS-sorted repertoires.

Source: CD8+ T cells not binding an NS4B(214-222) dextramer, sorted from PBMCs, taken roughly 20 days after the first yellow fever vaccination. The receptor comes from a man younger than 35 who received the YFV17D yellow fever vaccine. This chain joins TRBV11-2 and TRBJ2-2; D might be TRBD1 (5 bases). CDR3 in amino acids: CASTLGPNTGELFF. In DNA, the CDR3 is TGTGCCAGCACCCTGGGGCCCAACACCGGGGAGCTGTTTTTT.